This T cell receptor beta chain was captured by sequencing in a study of blood T cell repertoires in COVID-19. Whole-study context: COVID-19 samples, acute and convalescent, were from the United States, Italy and Spain.

Trimming removed 4 bases from V and 7 bases from J; junction bases left unmatched: 4. Germline values: CDR1 SGHRS, CDR2 YFSETQ. The length of the CDR3 is 12 residues. In the original workflow: From reference gene primer amplification, estimates of nucleated cell counts were derived. Produced via immunoSEQ multiplex PCR; TCRdb's table is partial and in-frame only. The V and J calls and clone size are taken from that table; D and trimming were inferred from the DNA. The sample includes more than 300,000 clones, 88% of them seen just once. Enrollment of patients from Seattle took place during active infection, with longitudinal follow-up.

Sequences were obtained from peripheral blood. The receptor's source is a woman in her 70s with COVID-19, enrolled during active disease. The chain joins TRBV5-1 to TRBJ1-1, with TRBD1 matching over 7 bases. DNA for the CDR3: TGCGCCAGCAGCGCCCAGGGGGGTGAAGCTTTCTTT. It codes for CASSAQGGEAFF.